This TCR beta chain was sequenced during a study of PD-L1 blockade in urothelial cancer. Broader study findings: Below-median pretreatment blood TCR clonality was associated with improved progression-free and overall survival.

This clone has only one observation. Its antigen is not identified. Assay: immunoSEQ multiplex PCR; the TCRdb copy retains only in-frame clones and omits some. This sample has roughly 48,000 clones; about 87% occur once, and the top ten carry 5.5% to 7.5%. Germline trimming cut 4 bases from V and 6 bases from J; bases unmatched to any gene: 11. Germline CDR1 SGDLS, CDR2 YYNGEE. The CDR3 spans 16 residues. Specimen: PBMCs, collected around atezolizumab (anti-PD-L1) treatment. The TCR originated in a man aged 40-49 years with urothelial cancer. V is TRBV9 and J is TRBJ2-1; 9 nucleotides line up with TRBD2. CDR3 residues: CASSSRTSEVGNEQFF. The CDR3, as DNA: TGTGCCAGCAGCTCACGGACTAGCGAAGTTGGCAATGAGCAGTTCTTC.